This T cell receptor (beta chain) was profiled in a study of T cells after yellow fever vaccination. Points from the study as a whole: Most clones from primary vaccination were detected again post-booster (96% CD4, about 88% CD8). The study noted that FACS-sorted repertoires could contain abundant clonotypes contaminating from the bulk population.

Germline CDR1 reads MNHEY; CDR2 reads SMNVEV (reference sequence). CDR3 length: 14 residues. Trimming shortened V by 5 bases and J by 3 bases, and 14 bases separated the two germline ends. It was through 5'RACE template switching that TCR cDNA was made, with a universal primer site and UMIs added. A single record per CDR3 protein comes from TCRdb applying MiXCR to the 5' RACE reads. The sample includes 610,000 or so distinct CDR3 sequences, over 9% seen only once; the top ten take 15%. This clonotype was seen only a few times. The antigen is undetermined. The rearrangement links TRBV27 to TRBJ2-7; D is perhaps TRBD1 (6 bases). The sample was PBMCs, taken on the day of the yellow fever booster vaccination. This sequence was found in a man aged 30-40 years who received the YFV17D yellow fever vaccine. CDR3 amino acids: CASSPTGVYYEQYF. CDR3 bases: TGTGCCAGCAGTCCGACAGGAGTTTACTACGAGCAGTACTTC.